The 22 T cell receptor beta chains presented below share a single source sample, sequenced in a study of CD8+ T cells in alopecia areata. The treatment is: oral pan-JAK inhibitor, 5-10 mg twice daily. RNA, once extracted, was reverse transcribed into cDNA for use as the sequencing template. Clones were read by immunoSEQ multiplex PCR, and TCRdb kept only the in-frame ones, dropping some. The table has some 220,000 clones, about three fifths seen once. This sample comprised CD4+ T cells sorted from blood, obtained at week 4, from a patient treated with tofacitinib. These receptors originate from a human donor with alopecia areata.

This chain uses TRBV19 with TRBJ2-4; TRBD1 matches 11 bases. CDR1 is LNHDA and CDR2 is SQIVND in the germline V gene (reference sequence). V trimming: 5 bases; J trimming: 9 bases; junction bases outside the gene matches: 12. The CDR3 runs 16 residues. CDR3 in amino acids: CASSPHKRDRGFIQYF. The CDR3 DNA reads TGTGCCAGTAGTCCTCATAAAAGGGACAGGGGGTTCATTCAGTACTTC.

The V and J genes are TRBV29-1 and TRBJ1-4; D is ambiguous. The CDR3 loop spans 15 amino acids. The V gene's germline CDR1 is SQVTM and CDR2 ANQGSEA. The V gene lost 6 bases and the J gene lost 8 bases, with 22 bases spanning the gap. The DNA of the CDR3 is TGCAGCGTCCCTGGTTCCCCAGGACGGAAGGAAAAACTGTTTTTT. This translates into CSVPGSPGRKEKLFF.

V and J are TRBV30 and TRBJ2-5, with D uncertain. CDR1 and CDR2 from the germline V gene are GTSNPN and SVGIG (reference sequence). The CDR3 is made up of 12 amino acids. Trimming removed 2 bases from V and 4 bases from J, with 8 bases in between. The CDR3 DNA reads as TGTGCCTGGAGTTTTGGGTTAGAGACCCAGTACTTC. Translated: CAWSFGLETQYF.

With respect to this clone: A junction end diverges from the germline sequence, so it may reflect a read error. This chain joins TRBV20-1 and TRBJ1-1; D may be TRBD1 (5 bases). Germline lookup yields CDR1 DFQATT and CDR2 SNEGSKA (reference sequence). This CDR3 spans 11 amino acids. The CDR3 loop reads CSAGDSFEAFF. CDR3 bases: TGCAGTGCTGGAGACAGTTTTGAAGCTTTCTTT.

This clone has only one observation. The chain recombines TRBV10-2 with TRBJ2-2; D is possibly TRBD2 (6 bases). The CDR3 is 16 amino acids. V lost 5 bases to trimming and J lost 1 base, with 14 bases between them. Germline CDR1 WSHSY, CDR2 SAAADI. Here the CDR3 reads CASSYSGSVNTGELFF. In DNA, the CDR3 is TGCGCCAGCAGTTATAGCGGTTCCGTGAACACCGGGGAGCTGTTTTTT.

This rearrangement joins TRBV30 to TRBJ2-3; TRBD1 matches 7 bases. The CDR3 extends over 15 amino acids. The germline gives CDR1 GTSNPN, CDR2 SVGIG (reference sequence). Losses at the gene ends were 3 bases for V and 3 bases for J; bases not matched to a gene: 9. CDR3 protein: CAWSKVQGRTDTQYF. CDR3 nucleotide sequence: TGTGCCTGGAGCAAGGTACAGGGGCGGACAGATACGCAGTATTTT. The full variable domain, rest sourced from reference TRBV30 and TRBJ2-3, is SQTIHQWPATLVQPVGSPLSLECTVEGTSNPNLYWYRQAAGRGLQLLFYSVGIGQISSEVPQNLSASRPQDRQFILSSKKLLLSDSGFYLCAWSKVQGRTDTQYFGPGTRLTVL.

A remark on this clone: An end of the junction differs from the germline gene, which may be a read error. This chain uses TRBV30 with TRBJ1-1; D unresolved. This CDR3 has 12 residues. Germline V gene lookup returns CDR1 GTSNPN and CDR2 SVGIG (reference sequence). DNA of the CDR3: TGTGCCTGGGCTCCTTCGAACACTGAAGCCTTCTTT. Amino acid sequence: CAWAPSNTEAFF.

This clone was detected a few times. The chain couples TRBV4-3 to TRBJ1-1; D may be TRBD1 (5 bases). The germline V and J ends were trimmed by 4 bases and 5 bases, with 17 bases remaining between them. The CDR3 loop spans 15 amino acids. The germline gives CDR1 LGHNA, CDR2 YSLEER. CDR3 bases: TGCGCCAGCAGCCTGACGTGGGGCGCGGAGACTGAAGCTTTCTTT. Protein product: CASSLTWGAETEAFF.

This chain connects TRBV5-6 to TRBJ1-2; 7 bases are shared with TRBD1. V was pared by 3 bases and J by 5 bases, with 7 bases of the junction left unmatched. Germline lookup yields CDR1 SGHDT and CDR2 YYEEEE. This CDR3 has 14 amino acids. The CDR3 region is CASSSENRGYGYTF. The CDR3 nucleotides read TGTGCCAGCAGCTCCGAAAACAGGGGTTATGGCTACACCTTC. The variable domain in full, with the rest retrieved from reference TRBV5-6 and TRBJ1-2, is DAGVTQSPTHLIKTRGQQVTLRCSPKSGHDTVSWYQQALGQGPQFIFQYYEEEERQRGNFPDRFSGHQFPNYSSELNVNALLLGDSALYLCASSSENRGYGYTFGSGTRLTVV.

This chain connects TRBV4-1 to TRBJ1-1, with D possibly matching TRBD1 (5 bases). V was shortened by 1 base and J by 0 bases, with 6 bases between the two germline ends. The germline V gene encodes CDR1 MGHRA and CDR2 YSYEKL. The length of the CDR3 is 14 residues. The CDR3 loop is CASSQATVNTEAFF. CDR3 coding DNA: TGCGCCAGCAGCCAAGCGACAGTGAACACTGAAGCTTTCTTT.

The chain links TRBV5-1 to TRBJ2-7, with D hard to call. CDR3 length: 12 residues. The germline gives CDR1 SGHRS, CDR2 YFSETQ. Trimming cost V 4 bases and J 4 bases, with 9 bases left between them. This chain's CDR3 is CASSQNSYEQYF. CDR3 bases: TGCGCCAGCAGCCAGAACTCTTACGAGCAGTACTTC.

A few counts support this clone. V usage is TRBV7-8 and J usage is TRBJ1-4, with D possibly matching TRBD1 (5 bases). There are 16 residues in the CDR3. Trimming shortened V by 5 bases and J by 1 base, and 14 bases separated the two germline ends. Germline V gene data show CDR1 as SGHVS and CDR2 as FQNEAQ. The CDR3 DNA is TGTGCCAGCAGCCCGACAGCTACCCTAACTAATGAAAAACTGTTTTTT. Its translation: CASSPTATLTNEKLFF.

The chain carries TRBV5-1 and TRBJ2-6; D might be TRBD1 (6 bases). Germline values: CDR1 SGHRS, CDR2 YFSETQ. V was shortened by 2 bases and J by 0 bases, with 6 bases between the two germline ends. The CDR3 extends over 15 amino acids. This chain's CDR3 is CASSLQGSGANVLTF. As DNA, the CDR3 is TGCGCCAGCAGCTTACAGGGCTCTGGGGCCAACGTCCTGACTTTC.

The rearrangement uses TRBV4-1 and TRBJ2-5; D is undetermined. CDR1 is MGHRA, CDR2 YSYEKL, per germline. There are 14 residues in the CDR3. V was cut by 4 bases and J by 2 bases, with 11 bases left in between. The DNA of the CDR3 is TGCGCCAGCAGCCCCTTAGACGGACAAGAGACCCAGTACTTC. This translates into CASSPLDGQETQYF.

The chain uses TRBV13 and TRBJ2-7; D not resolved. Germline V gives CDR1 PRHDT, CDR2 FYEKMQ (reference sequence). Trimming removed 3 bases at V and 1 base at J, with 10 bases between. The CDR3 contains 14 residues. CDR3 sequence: CASSFGPDSYEQYF. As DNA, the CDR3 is TGTGCCAGCAGCTTTGGGCCGGATTCCTACGAGCAGTACTTC.

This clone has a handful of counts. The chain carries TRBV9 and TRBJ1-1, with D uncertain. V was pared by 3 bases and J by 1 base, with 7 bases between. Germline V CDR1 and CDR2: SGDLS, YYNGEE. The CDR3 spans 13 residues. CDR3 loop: CASSGGQNTEAFF. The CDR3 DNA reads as TGTGCCAGCAGCGGGGGTCAGAACACTGAAGCTTTCTTT.

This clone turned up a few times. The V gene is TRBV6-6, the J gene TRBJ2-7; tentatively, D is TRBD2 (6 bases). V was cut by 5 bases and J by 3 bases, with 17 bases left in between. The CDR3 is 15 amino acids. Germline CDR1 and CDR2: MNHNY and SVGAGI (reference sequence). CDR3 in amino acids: CASSPQGLLRYEQYF. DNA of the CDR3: TGTGCCAGCAGTCCGCAGGGACTTCTCCGCTACGAGCAGTACTTC.

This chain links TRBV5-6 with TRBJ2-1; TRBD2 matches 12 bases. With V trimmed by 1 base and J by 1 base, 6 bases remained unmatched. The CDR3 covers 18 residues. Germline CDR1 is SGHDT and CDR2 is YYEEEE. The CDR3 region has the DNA TGTGCCAGCAGCTTGACACTAGCGGGGGGCTCATCCTACAATGAGCAGTTCTTC. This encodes CASSLTLAGGSSYNEQFF.

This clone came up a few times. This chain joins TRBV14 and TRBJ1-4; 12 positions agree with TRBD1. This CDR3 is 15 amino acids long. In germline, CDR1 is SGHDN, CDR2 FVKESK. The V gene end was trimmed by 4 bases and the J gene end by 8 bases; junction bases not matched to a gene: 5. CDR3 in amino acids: CASSLSGTGGEKLFF. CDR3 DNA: TGTGCCAGCAGCCTTTCCGGGACAGGGGGCGAAAAACTGTTTTTT. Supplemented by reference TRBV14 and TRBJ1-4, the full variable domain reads EAGVTQFPSHSVIEKGQTVTLRCDPISGHDNLYWYRRVMGKEIKFLLHFVKESKQDESGMPNNRFLAERTGGTYSTLKVQPAELEDSGVYFCASSLSGTGGEKLFFGSGTQLSVL.

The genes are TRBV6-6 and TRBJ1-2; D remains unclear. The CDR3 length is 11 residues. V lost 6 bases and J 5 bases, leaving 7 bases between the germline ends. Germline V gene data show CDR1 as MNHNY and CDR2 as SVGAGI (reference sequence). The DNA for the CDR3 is TGTGCCAGCAGCCCCAGTTATGGCTACACCTTC. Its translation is CASSPSYGYTF.

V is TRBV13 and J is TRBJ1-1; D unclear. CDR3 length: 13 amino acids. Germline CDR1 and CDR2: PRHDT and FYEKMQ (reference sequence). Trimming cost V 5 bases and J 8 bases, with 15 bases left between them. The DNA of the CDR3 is TGTGCCAGCAGCCCAGTATCTGGACGAGAAGCTTTCTTT. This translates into CASSPVSGREAFF.

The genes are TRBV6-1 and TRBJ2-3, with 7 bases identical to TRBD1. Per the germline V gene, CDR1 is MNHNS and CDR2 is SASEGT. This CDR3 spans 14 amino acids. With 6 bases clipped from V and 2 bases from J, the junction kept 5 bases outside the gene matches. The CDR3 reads CASRPGQTTDTQYF. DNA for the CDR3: TGTGCCAGCAGGCCGGGACAGACCACAGATACGCAGTATTTT.